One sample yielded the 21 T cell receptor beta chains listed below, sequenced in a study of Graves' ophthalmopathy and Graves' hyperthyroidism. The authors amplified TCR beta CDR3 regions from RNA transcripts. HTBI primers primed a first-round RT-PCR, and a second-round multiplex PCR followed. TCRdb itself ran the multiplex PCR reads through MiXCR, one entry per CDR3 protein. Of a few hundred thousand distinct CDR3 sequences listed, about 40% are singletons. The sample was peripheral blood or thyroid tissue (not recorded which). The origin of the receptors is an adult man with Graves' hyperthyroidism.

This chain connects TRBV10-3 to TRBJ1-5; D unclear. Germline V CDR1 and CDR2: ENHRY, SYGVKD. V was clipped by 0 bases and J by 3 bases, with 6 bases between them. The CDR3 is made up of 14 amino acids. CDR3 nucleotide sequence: TGTGCCATCAGTGAGTCAGGGCCCAATCAGCCCCAGCATTTT. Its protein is CAISESGPNQPQHF.

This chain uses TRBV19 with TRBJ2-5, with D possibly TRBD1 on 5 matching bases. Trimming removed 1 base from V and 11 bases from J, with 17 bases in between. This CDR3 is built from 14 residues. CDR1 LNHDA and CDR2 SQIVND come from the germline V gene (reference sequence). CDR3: CASSIGGGTDTQYF. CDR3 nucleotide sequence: TGTGCCAGTAGTATAGGGGGCGGCACAGATACGCAGTACTTC. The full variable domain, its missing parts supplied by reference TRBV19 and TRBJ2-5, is DGGITQSPKYLFRKEGQNVTLSCEQNLNHDAMYWYRQDPGQGLRLIYYSQIVNDFQKGDIAEGYSVSREKKESFPLTVTSAQKNPTAFYLCASSIGGGTDTQYFGPGTRLLVL.

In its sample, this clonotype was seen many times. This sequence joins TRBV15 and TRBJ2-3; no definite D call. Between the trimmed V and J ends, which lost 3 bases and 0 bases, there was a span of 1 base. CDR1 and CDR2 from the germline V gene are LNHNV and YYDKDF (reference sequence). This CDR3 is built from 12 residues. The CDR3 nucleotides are TGTGCCACCAGCAGTAGCACAGATACGCAGTATTTT. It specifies CATSSSTDTQYF.

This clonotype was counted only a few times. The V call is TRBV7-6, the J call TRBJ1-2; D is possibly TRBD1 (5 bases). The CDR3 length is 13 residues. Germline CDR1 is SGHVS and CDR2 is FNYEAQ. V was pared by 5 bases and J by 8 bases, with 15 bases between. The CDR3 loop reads CASSPSPGWGYTF. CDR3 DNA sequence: TGTGCCAGCAGCCCGAGCCCAGGGTGGGGCTACACCTTC.

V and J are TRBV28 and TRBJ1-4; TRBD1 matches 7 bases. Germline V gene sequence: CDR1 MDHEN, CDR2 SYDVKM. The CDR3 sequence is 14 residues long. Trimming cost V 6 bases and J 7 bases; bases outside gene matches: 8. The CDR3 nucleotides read TGTGCCAGCAGATCCACAGGGGTCGTTGAAAAACTGTTTTTT. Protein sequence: CASRSTGVVEKLFF.

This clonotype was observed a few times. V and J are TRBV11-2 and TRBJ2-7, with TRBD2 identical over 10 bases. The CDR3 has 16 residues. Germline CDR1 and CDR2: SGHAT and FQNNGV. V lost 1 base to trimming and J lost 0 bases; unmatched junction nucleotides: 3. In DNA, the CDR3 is TGTGCCAGCAGCTTAGTACTAGCGGGGCCCTCCTACGAGCAGTACTTC. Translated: CASSLVLAGPSYEQYF.

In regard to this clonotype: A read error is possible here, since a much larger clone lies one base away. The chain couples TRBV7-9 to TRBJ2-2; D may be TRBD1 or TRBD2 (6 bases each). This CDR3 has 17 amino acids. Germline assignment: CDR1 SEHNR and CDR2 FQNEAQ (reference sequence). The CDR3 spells CASSLYQQGEISREPFF. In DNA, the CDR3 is TGTGCCAGCAGCTTATATCAACAGGGTGAAATATCCCGGGAGCCGTTTTTT.

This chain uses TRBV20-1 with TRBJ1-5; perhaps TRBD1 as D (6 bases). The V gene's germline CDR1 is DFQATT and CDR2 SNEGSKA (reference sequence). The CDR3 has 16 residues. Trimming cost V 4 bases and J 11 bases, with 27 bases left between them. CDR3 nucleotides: TGCAGTGCTACCGGGACTAGCGGGGGGCGGGGAGAGACCCAGCATTTT. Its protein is CSATGTSGGRGETQHF.

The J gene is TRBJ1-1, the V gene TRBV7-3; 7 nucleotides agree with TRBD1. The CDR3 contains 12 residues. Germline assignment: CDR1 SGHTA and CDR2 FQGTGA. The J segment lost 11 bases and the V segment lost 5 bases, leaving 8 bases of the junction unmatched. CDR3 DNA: TGTGCCAGCAGCCCGACAGGGAGAGGCGCTTTCTTT. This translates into CASSPTGRGAFF.

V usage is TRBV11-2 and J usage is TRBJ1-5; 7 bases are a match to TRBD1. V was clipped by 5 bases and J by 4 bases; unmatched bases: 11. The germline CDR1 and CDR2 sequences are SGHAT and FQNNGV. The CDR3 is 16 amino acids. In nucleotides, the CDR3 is TGTGCCAGCAGCCCCGGGGACAGTACCTTTAATCAGCCCCAGCATTTT. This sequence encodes CASSPGDSTFNQPQHF.

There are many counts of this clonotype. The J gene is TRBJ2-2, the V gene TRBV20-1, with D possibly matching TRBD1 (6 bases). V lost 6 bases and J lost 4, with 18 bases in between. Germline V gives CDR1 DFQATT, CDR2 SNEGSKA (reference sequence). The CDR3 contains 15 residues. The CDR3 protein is CSARYFRGSTGELFF. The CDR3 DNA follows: TGCAGTGCCCGATACTTCAGGGGAAGCACCGGGGAGCTGTTTTTT.

The CDR3 is CSAAKGWESTDTQYF. CDR3 bases: TGCAGCGCCGCGAAAGGATGGGAAAGCACAGATACGCAGTATTTT. This sequence joins TRBV29-1 and TRBJ2-3, with D uncertain. Germline V gene lookup returns CDR1 SQVTM and CDR2 ANQGSEA. The CDR3 spans 15 residues. V was pared by 7 bases and J by 0 bases, with 17 bases between.

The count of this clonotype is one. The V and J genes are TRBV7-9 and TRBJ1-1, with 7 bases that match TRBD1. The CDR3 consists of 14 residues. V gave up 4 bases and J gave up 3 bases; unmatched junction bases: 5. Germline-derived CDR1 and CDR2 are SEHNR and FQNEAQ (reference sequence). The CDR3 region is CASSSGQIHTEAFF. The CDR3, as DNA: TGTGCCAGCAGCTCGGGACAGATTCACACTGAAGCTTTCTTT.

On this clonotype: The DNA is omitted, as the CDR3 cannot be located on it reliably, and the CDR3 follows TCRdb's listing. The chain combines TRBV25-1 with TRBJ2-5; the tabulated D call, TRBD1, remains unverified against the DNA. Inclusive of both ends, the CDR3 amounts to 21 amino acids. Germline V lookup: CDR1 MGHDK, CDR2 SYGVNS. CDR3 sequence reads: CASSFYICSATGYGGQETQYF.

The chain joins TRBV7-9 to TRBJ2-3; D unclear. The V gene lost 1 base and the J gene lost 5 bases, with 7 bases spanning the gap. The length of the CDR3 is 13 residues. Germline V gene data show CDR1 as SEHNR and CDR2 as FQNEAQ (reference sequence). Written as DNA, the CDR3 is TGTGCCAGCAGCTTAGGGTCTGGAGATACGCAGTATTTT. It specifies CASSLGSGDTQYF.

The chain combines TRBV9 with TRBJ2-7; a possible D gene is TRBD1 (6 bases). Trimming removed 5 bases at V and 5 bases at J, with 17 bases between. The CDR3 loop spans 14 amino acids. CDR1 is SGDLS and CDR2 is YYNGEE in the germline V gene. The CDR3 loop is CASSPINRVHEQYF. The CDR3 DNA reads TGTGCCAGCAGTCCAATAAACAGGGTCCACGAGCAGTACTTC.

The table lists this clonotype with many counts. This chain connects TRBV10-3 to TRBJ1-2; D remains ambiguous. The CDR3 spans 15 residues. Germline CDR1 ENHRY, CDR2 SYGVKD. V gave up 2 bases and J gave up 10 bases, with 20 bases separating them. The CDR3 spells CAISEAETAASHYTF. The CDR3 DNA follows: TGTGCCATCAGTGAGGCGGAAACGGCGGCATCTCACTACACCTTC.

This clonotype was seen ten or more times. In nucleotides, the CDR3 is TGTGCCACCAGTGATCACGCATCGACAGGGGCCGAGACCCAGTACTTC. Translating it yields CATSDHASTGAETQYF. The chain links TRBV24-1 to TRBJ2-5; TRBD1 matches at 8 bases. This CDR3 has 16 amino acids. Looked up from germline, CDR1 is KGHDR and CDR2 is SFDVKD. The V segment lost 3 bases and the J segment 5 bases; nucleotides outside the gene matches: 10.

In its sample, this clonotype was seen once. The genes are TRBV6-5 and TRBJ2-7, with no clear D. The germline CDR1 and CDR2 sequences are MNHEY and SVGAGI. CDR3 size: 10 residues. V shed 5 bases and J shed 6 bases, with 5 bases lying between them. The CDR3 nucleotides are TGTGCCAGCAGTCCAGCCGAGCAGTACTTC. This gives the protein CASSPAEQYF.

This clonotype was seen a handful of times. CDR3 region: CASSFQQGVSQPQHF. The CDR3 region has the DNA TGTGCCAGCAGTTTTCAACAGGGGGTATCCCAGCCCCAGCATTTT. The chain employs TRBV12-3 or TRBV12-4 and TRBJ1-5; TRBD1 aligns across 8 bases. V lost 3 bases, J lost 7 bases, and 8 bases stayed unmatched. The CDR3 spans 15 residues.

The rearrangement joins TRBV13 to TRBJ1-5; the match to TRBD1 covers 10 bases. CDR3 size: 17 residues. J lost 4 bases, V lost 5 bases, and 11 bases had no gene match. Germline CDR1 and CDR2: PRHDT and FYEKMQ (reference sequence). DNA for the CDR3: TGTGCCAGCAGCCCGCGTGGGACAGGGGAGGTGAATCAGCCCCAGCATTTT. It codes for CASSPRGTGEVNQPQHF.